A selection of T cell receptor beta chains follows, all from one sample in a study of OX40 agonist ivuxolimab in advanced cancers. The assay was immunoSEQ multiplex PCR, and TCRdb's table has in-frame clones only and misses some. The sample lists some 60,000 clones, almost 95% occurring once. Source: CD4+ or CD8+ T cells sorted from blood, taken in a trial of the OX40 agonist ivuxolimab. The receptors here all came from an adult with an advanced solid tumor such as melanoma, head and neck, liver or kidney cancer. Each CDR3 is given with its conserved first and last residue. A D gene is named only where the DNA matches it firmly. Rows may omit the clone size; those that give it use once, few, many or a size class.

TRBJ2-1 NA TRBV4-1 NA TGCGCCAGCAGCCAAACGAGCTCCTACAATGAGCAGTTCTTC CASSQTSSYNEQFF
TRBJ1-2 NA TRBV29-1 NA TGCAGCGTTGAAGGTCGGGGGGACTATGGCTACACCTTC CSVEGRGDYGYTF
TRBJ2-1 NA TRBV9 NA TGTGCCAGCAGCGCCTCTTTGGGAGCCGATGAGCAGTTCTTC CASSASLGADEQFF
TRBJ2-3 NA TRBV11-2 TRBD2 TGTGCCAGCAGCTTAGTGGGACTAGCGGGAAGTTTTGATACGCAGTATTTT CASSLVGLAGSFDTQYF
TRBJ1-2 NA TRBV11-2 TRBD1 TGTGCCAGCAGCCCATCACAGGGGAACTATGGCTACACCTTC CASSPSQGNYGYTF
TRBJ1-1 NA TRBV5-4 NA TGTGCCAGCAGCTGGCGCGGGGGCACTGAAGCTTTCTTT CASSWRGGTEAFF
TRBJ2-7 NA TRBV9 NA TGTGCCAGCAGCGCCTTAGACACCCTGAACGAGCAGTACTTC CASSALDTLNEQYF
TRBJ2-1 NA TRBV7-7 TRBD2 TGTGCTAGCAGCCAAAAAACACTAGCGTTCTCCTACAATGAGCAGTTCTTC CASSQKTLAFSYNEQFF
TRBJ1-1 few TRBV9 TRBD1 TGTGCCAGCAGAGGACAGGAGACTGAAGCTTTCTTT CASRGQETEAFF
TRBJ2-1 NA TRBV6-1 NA TGTGCCAGCAGTGAATGGGCGGGGCAGGGCTACAATGAGCAGTTCTTC CASSEWAGQGYNEQFF
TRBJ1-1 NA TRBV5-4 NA TGTGCCAGCAGCCATGGGGGGGGCACTGAAGCTTTCTTT CASSHGGGTEAFF
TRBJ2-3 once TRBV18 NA TGTGCCAGCTCACCAAGGTGGAGCAGAATAAGCACAGATACGCAGTATTTT CASSPRWSRISTDTQYF
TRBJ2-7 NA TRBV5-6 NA TGTGCCAGCAGCTTGGACGCTAGATCCTCCGAGCAGTACTTC CASSLDARSSEQYF
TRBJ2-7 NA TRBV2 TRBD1 TGTGCCAGCAGCCAGGACAGGTTCAGCTCCTACGAGCAGTACTTC CASSQDRFSSYEQYF
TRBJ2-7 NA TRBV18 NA TGTGCCAGCTCACCGGGGATGGGCTACGAGCAGTACTTC CASSPGMGYEQYF
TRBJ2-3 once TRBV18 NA TGTGCCAGCTCCCAATCTGGACAGTTAATCGGTACAGATACGCAGTATTTT CASSQSGQLIGTDTQYF
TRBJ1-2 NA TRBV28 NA TGTGCCAGCAGTACAATGGACGGAGCTAACTATGGCTACACCTTC CASSTMDGANYGYTF
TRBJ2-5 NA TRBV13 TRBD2 TGTGCCAGCAGCCCTCGCGGGGGACTGGAGACCCAGTACTTC CASSPRGGLETQYF
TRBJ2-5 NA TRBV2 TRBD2 TGTGCCAGCAGTGATATCGTAGTAGCGGGAGGGCCTCGGGAGACCCAGTACTTC CASSDIVVAGGPRETQYF
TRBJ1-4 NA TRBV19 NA TGTGCCAGTAGTATGTGGTTGGACCAAGGTGAAAAACTGTTTTTT CASSMWLDQGEKLFF
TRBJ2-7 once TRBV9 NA TGTGCCAGCAGCGCCGCGGCAGGGGCCTACGAGCAGTACTTC CASSAAAGAYEQYF
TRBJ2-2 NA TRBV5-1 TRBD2 TGCGCCAGCAGCCTAGCGGGAGGGCCCGGGGAGCTGTTTTTT CASSLAGGPGELFF
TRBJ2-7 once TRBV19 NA TGTGCCTCAGCTTGGGGCCAGTCCTACGAGCAGTACTTC CASAWGQSYEQYF
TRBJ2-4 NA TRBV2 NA TGTGCCTCGACTAGTCCCGGGGGCATTCAGTACTTC CASTSPGGIQYF
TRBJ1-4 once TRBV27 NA TGTGCCAGCAGCCCCTCACTTTGGGGACATACAACTAATGAAAAACTGTTTTTT CASSPSLWGHTTNEKLFF
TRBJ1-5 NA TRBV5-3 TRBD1 TGTGCCAGAAGCTTAACGGTAGGGGGCAATAGCAATCAGCCCCAGCATTTT CARSLTVGGNSNQPQHF
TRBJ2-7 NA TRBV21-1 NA TGTGCCAGCAGGAAGAGGCAGTCACGGGATACCGCGCGCGAGCAGTACTTC CASRKRQSRDTAREQYF
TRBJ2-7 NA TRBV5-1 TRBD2 TGCGCCAGCAGCTCACCGGGACTAGCGTCCTACGAGCAGTACTTC CASSSPGLASYEQYF
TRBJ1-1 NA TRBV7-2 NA TGTGCCAGCAGCACCAGGGGAGGGGGAACTGAAGCTTTCTTT CASSTRGGGTEAFF
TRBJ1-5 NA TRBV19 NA TGTGCCAGTAGTATGGTTCGGGGGGCGCGGGGCAATCAGCCCCAGCATTTT CASSMVRGARGNQPQHF
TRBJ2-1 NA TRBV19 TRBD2 TGTGCCAGTAGGTCCCTAGCGGGTATCACTGAGCAGTTCTTC CASRSLAGITEQFF
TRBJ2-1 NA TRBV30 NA TGTGCCTGGAGTGTCGGGACCGCCTACAATGAGCAGTTCTTC CAWSVGTAYNEQFF
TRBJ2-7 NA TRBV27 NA TGTGCCAGCAGTTTACCGGGGGCCCCCTACGAGCAGTACTTC CASSLPGAPYEQYF
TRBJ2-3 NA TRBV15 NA TGTGCCACCAGCAGATACACGGGCAACGCAGATACGCAGTATTTT CATSRYTGNADTQYF
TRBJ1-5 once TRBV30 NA TGTGCCTGGAGTGTAGGAACGAACAATCAGCCCCAGCATTTT CAWSVGTNNQPQHF
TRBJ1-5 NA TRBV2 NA TGTGCCAGCAGTGATGGCAGCAATCAGCCCCAGCATTTT CASSDGSNQPQHF
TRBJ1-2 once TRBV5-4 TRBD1 TGTGCCAGCAGCGCCGGGACAGGGTACTATGGCTACACCTTC CASSAGTGYYGYTF
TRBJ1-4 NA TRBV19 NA TGTGCCAGTAGCACTACAGGAAAACTGTTTTTT CASSTTGKLFF
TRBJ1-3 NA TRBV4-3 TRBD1 TGCGCCAGCAGTTCTACAGGGGTCCCCTCTGGAAACACCATATATTTT CASSSTGVPSGNTIYF
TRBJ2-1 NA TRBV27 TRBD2 TGTGCCAGCAGTTCCCCGGGACTAGCGGGCTCCTACAATGAGCAGTTCTTC CASSSPGLAGSYNEQFF
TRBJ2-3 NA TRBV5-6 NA TGTGCCAGCAGCCAGGACAGTACTAGCACAGATACGCAGTATTTT CASSQDSTSTDTQYF
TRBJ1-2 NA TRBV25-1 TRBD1 TGTGCCAGCAGTTTGGGACAGGGGAATGGCTACACCTTC CASSLGQGNGYTF
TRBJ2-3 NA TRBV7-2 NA TGTGCCAGCAGTTTCACAGATACGCAGTATTTT CASSFTDTQYF